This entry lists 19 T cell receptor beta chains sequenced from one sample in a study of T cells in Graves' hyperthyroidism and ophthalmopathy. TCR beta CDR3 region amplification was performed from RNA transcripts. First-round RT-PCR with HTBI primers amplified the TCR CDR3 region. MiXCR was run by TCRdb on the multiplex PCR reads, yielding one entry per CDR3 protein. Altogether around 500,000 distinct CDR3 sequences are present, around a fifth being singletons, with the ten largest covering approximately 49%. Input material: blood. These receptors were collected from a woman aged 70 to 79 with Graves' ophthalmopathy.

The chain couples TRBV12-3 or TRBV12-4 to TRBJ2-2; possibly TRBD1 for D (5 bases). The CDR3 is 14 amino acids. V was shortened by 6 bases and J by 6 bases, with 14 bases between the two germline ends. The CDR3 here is CASRLREMAGELFF. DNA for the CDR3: TGTGCCAGCAGACTCAGGGAAATGGCCGGGGAGCTGTTTTTT.

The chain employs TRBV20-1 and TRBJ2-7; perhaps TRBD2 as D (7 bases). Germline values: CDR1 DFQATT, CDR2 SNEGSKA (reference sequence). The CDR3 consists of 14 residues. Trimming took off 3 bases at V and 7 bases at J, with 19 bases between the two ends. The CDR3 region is CSARDRGGPLEQYF. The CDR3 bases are TGCAGTGCTAGGGACCGCGGGGGCCCCTTAGAGCAGTACTTC.

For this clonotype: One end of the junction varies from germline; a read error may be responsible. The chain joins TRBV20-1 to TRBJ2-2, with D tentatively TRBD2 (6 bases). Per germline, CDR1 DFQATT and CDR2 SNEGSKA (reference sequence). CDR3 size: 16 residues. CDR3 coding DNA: TGCAGTGCTAGAGATCCGGCGGGAACGAACACCGGGGAGCCGTTTTTT. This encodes CSARDPAGTNTGEPFF.

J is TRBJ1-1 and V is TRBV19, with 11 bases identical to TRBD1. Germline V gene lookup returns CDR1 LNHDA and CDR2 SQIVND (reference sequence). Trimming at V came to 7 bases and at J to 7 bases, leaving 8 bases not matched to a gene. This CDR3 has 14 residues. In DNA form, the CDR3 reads TGTGCCAGTACAGGACAGGGGGCGCCTAATGAAGCTTTCTTT. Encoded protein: CASTGQGAPNEAFF.

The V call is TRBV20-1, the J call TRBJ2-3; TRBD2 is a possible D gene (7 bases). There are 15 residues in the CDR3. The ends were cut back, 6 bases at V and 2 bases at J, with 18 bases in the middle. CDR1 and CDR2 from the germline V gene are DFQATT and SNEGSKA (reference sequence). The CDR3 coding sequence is TGCAGTGCCCTTTGGGAGGGGGTGTCCACAGATACGCAGTATTTT. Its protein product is CSALWEGVSTDTQYF.

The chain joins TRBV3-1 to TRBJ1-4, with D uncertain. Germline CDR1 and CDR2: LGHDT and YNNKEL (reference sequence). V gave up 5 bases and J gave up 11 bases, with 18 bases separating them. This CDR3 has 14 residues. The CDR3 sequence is CASSSTMRVEKLFF. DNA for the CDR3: TGTGCCAGCAGCTCAACCATGCGTGTGGAGAAACTGTTTTTT.

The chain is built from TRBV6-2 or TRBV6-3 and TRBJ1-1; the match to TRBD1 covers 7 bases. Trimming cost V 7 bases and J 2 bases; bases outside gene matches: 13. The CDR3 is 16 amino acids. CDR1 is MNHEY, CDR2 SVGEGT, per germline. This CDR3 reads CASNSVRDSFNTEAFF. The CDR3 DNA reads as TGTGCCAGCAACTCAGTCCGGGACAGTTTTAACACTGAAGCTTTCTTT.

The CDR3: CSARTPLRNEQFF. The CDR3, as DNA: TGCAGTGCTAGAACCCCACTTCGCAATGAGCAGTTCTTC. The chain links TRBV20-1 to TRBJ2-1; no reliable D call. The CDR3 has 13 residues. Trimming cost V 2 bases and J 6 bases, with 11 bases left between them. The germline gives CDR1 DFQATT, CDR2 SNEGSKA (reference sequence).

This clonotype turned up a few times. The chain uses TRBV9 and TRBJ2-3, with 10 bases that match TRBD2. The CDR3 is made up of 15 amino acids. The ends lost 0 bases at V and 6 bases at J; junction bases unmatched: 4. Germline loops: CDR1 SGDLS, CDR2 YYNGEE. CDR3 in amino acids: CASSVVAGGYDTQYF. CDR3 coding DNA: TGTGCCAGCAGCGTAGTAGCGGGAGGATATGATACGCAGTATTTT.

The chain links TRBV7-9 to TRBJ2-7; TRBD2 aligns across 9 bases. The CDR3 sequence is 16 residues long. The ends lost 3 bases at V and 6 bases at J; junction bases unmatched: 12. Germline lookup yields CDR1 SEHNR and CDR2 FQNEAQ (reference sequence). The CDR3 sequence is CASSFAGGPSSGEQYF. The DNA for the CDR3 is TGTGCCAGCAGCTTTGCGGGAGGGCCTAGTTCCGGCGAGCAGTACTTC.

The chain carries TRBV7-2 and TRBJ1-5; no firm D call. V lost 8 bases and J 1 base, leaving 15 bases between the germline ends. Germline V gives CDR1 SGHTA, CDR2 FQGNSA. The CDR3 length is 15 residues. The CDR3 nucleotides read TGTGCCAGCGGCCAGAGGTTTGCCAGCAATCAGCCCCAGCATTTT. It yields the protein CASGQRFASNQPQHF. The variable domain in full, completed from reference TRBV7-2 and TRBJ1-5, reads GAGVSQSPSNKVTEKGKDVELRCDPISGHTALYWYRQSLGQGLEFLIYFQGNSAPDKSGLPSDRFSAERTGGSVSTLTIQRTQQEDSAVYLCASGQRFASNQPQHFGDGTRLSIL.

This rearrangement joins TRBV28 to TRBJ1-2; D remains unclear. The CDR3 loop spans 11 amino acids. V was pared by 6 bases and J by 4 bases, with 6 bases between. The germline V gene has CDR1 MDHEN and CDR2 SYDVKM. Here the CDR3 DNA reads TGTGCCAGCAGGCTTAGCTATGGCTACACCTTC. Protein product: CASRLSYGYTF.

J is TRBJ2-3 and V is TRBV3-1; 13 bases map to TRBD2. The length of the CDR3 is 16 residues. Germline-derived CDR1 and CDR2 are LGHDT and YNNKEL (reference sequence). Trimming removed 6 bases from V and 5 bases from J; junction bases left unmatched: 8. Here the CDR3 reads CASSTRTSGSVDTQYF. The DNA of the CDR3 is TGTGCCAGCAGTACTAGGACTAGCGGGAGTGTAGATACGCAGTATTTT.

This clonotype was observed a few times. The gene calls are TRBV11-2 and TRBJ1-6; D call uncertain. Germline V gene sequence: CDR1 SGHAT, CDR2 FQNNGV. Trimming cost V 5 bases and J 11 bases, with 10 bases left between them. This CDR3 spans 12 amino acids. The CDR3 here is CASSLGLPPLHF. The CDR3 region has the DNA TGTGCCAGCAGCCTAGGTCTCCCACCCCTCCACTTT.

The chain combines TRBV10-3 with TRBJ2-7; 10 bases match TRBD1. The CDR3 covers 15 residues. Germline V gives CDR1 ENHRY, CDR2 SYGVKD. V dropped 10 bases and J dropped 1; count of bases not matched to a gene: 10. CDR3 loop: CATRGGTGVSYEQYF. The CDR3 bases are TGTGCCACCCGGGGAGGGACAGGGGTTTCCTACGAGCAGTACTTC.

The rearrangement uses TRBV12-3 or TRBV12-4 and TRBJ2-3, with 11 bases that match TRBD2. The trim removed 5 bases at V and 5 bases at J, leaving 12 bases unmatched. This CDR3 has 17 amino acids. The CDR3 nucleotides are TGTGCCAGCAGTACAAGACTAGCGGGAAAAATGGTAGATACGCAGTATTTT. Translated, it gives CASSTRLAGKMVDTQYF.

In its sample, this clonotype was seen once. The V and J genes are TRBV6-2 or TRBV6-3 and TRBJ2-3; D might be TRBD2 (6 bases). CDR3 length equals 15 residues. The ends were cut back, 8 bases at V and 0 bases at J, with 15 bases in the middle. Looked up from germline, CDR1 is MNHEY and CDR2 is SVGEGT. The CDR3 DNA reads TGTGCCAGCGGAGGGACTCCCCTTAGCACAGATACGCAGTATTTT. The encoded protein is CASGGTPLSTDTQYF.

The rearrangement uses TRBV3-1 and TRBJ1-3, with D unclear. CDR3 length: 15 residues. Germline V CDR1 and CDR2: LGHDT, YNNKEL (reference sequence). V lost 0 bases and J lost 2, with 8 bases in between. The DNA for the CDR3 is TGTGCCAGCAGCCAAGATACAAGGGCTGGAAACACCATATATTTT. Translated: CASSQDTRAGNTIYF.

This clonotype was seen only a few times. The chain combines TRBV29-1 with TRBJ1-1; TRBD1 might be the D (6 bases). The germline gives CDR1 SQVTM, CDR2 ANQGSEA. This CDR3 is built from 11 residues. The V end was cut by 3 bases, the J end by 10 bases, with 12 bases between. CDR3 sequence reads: CSVERQAPAFF. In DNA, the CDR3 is TGCAGCGTTGAGAGACAGGCACCAGCTTTCTTT.